Listed here are 26 T cell receptor beta chains from one sample, sequenced in a study of T cells after yellow fever vaccination. A single record per CDR3 protein comes from TCRdb applying MiXCR to the 5' RACE reads. Of some 400,000 distinct CDR3 sequences listed, roughly 6.1% were seen once; the top ten hold approximately 15%. This sample comprised PBMCs, obtained 5 days after the yellow fever booster vaccination. Receptor source: a man aged 25 to 40 who received the YFV17D yellow fever vaccine.

In its sample, this clonotype was seen many times. This chain joins TRBV5-1 and TRBJ1-1, with a possible D match to TRBD1 (5 bases). This CDR3 comprises 15 residues. V was clipped by 0 bases and J by 1 base, with 10 bases between them. Germline V gives CDR1 SGHRS, CDR2 YFSETQ. CDR3 sequence (DNA): TGCGCCAGCAGCTTGGGCTGGACACCGAACACTGAAGCTTTCTTT. Its translation is CASSLGWTPNTEAFF.

This chain connects TRBV18 to TRBJ2-3, with D possibly being TRBD2 (6 bases). Germline V CDR1 and CDR2: KGHSH, LQKENI. This CDR3 contains 15 residues. V was shortened by 6 bases and J by 7 bases, with 20 bases between the two germline ends. The CDR3 spells CASSPGEQAINTQYF. CDR3 DNA sequence: TGTGCCAGCTCTCCGGGGGAACAGGCGATCAATACGCAGTATTTT.

This clonotype was seen only a few times. V is TRBV7-2 and J is TRBJ2-1, with D unresolved. Germline V gives CDR1 SGHTA, CDR2 FQGNSA. The CDR3 runs to 14 residues. Trimming pared 2 bases from V and 4 bases from J, leaving 9 bases between. The CDR3 sequence is CASSLLQFYNEQFF. As DNA, the CDR3 is TGTGCCAGCAGCTTATTACAATTTTACAATGAGCAGTTCTTC.

This clonotype was detected many times. This chain links TRBV12-3 or TRBV12-4 with TRBJ2-5; 7 bases are shared with TRBD1. CDR3 size: 14 residues. J gave up 3 bases and V 3 bases, and 4 bases lay outside the gene matches. CDR3 coding DNA: TGTGCCAGCAGTTTGCAGGGGGAAAAAGAGACCCAGTACTTC. This sequence encodes CASSLQGEKETQYF.

The chain is built from TRBV20-1 and TRBJ2-5; TRBD2 aligns across 14 bases. From germline, CDR1 is DFQATT and CDR2 SNEGSKA (reference sequence). V shed 5 bases, J shed 5 bases, and the junction held 10 bases outside the gene matches. The CDR3 extends over 16 amino acids. For the CDR3, the DNA is TGCAGTGCTGAGGGACTAGCGGGAGATAACAGTGAGACCCAGTACTTC. Its translation: CSAEGLAGDNSETQYF.

This clonotype appeared a few times. This chain links TRBV5-1 with TRBJ2-7; no definite D call. V was cut by 0 bases and J by 2 bases, with 9 bases left in between. This CDR3 contains 14 residues. The germline V gene encodes CDR1 SGHRS and CDR2 YFSETQ. CDR3 nucleotide sequence: TGCGCCAGCAGCTTGGCTACTTGGCCCTACGAGCAGTACTTC. This encodes CASSLATWPYEQYF.

V is TRBV20-1 and J is TRBJ2-7, with TRBD2 matching over 7 bases. The CDR3 length is 13 residues. Per germline, CDR1 DFQATT and CDR2 SNEGSKA (reference sequence). J lost 6 bases, V lost 6 bases, and 11 bases had no gene match. DNA for the CDR3: TGCAGTGCGGTACGGGAGGCCCAGGGCGAGCAGTACTTC. This translates into CSAVREAQGEQYF.

In its sample, this clonotype was seen a few times. The chain has TRBV18 and TRBJ1-1; D is perhaps TRBD1 (5 bases). V lost 1 base and J 7 bases, leaving 16 bases between the germline ends. CDR1 is KGHSH and CDR2 is LQKENI in the germline V gene. CDR3 length: 15 amino acids. CDR3 sequence reads: CASSPRAGTVYEAFF. CDR3 in DNA: TGTGCCAGCTCACCACGGGCAGGGACGGTTTATGAAGCTTTCTTT. Together with reference TRBV18 and TRBJ1-1, the CDR3 gives the full variable domain: NAGVMQNPRHLVRRRGQEARLRCSPMKGHSHVYWYRQLPEEGLKFMVYLQKENIIDESGMPKERFSAEFPKEGPSILRIQQVVRGDSAAYFCASSPRAGTVYEAFFGQGTRLTVV.

This clonotype showed up many times. The gene calls are TRBV20-1 and TRBJ2-5; D is unclear. Trimming removed 1 base at V and 2 bases at J, with 11 bases between. The CDR3 is 14 residues long. Germline CDR1 reads DFQATT; CDR2 reads SNEGSKA (reference sequence). DNA for the CDR3: TGCAGTGCTAGAGTTAGCAGCTTACAAGAGACCCAGTACTTC. It is translated as CSARVSSLQETQYF.

This clonotype was observed at least ten times. This sequence joins TRBV20-1 and TRBJ2-7, with 12 bases lining up with TRBD2. V trimming: 7 bases; J trimming: 4 bases; junction bases outside the gene matches: 8. Germline values: CDR1 DFQATT, CDR2 SNEGSKA (reference sequence). The CDR3 is 14 residues long. The CDR3 reads CSVLGLAGSYEQYF. CDR3 DNA: TGCAGTGTCCTCGGACTAGCGGGATCGTACGAGCAGTACTTC.

The sample holds a few counts of this clonotype. V is TRBV5-1 and J is TRBJ1-6; possible D gene TRBD1, 5 bases. This CDR3 is built from 15 residues. Germline V gene data show CDR1 as SGHRS and CDR2 as YFSETQ. V shed 2 bases and J shed 8 bases, with 14 bases lying between them. DNA of the CDR3: TGCGCCAGCAGCTTATCGCAGGGAAATGATTCACCCCTCCACTTT. Translating it yields CASSLSQGNDSPLHF.

At least ten counts were recorded for this clonotype. This chain uses TRBV7-2 with TRBJ2-7; D is unclear. The length of the CDR3 is 12 residues. Germline V gene data show CDR1 as SGHTA and CDR2 as FQGNSA. Trimming took 3 bases from V and 7 from J, leaving 10 bases between them. CDR3 amino acids: CASSFELGEQYF. As DNA, the CDR3 is TGTGCCAGCAGCTTCGAATTGGGAGAGCAGTACTTC.

This clonotype was seen a few times. The CDR3 region is CASSPAGVNSGNTIYF. The CDR3 bases are TGCGCCAGCAGCCCGGCAGGGGTCAACTCTGGAAACACCATATATTTT. This rearrangement joins TRBV5-1 to TRBJ1-3; a possible D gene is TRBD1 (6 bases). Germline V gives CDR1 SGHRS, CDR2 YFSETQ. The CDR3 extends over 16 amino acids. The V gene lost 4 bases and the J gene lost 0 bases, with 14 bases spanning the gap.

The chain's CDR3 is CASSRAGDQYF. The CDR3 coding sequence is TGTGCCAGCAGTCGCGCGGGAGACCAGTACTTC. This chain joins TRBV6-6 and TRBJ2-7; 7 bases align to TRBD2. CDR3 length equals 11 residues. Per the germline V gene, CDR1 is MNHNY and CDR2 is SVGAGI (reference sequence). V was pared by 5 bases and J by 10 bases, with 5 bases of the junction left unmatched.

This clonotype was counted only a few times. The junction does not match germline at one end; this may be a read error. For the CDR3, the DNA is TGCAGTCCTAGTTTGGCCGCCCTTGGAGATACGCAGTATTTT. Its translation: CSPSLAALGDTQYF. This chain connects TRBV20-1 to TRBJ2-3, with D unclear. The CDR3 consists of 14 residues. Germline CDR1 and CDR2: DFQATT and SNEGSKA (reference sequence).

The chain is built from TRBV28 and TRBJ1-1; 11 bases agree with TRBD1. The CDR3 consists of 18 residues. V was pared by 6 bases and J by 1 base, with 13 bases of the junction left unmatched. Germline values: CDR1 MDHEN, CDR2 SYDVKM. The chain's CDR3 is CASSQHRDRGKKNTEAFF. The DNA for the CDR3 is TGTGCCAGCAGCCAGCACCGGGACAGGGGGAAAAAGAACACTGAAGCTTTCTTT.

Many counts were recorded for this clonotype. V and J are TRBV5-1 and TRBJ2-7, with TRBD1 identical over 7 bases. The V gene's germline CDR1 is SGHRS and CDR2 YFSETQ. CDR3 length: 15 residues. The V gene end was trimmed by 0 bases and the J gene end by 4 bases; junction bases not matched to a gene: 7. CDR3 protein: CASSLGQGNPYEQYF. In DNA form, the CDR3 reads TGCGCCAGCAGCTTGGGACAGGGTAACCCATACGAGCAGTACTTC.

This clonotype has at least ten counts. One end of the junction is discordant with germline, which a read error may explain. The V call is TRBV12-3 or TRBV12-4, the J call TRBJ2-1, with a tentative D call TRBD1 (6 bases). The CDR3 is 11 amino acids. The CDR3 region is CASREQGPSIF. The DNA for the CDR3 is TGTGCCAGCAGGGAGCAGGGGCCTTCGATCTTC.

This clonotype was observed a handful of times. V is TRBV20-1 and J is TRBJ2-1, with 9 bases aligning to TRBD2. V lost 6 bases, J lost 8 bases, and 17 bases stayed unmatched. This CDR3 spans 16 amino acids. Germline V gene sequence: CDR1 DFQATT, CDR2 SNEGSKA (reference sequence). CDR3 nucleotides: TGCAGTGCCACCAGCGTCGTCCGTAGCGGGAGTTATGAGCAGTTCTTC. Translating it yields CSATSVVRSGSYEQFF.

This clonotype was detected many times. V usage is TRBV7-2 and J usage is TRBJ2-7; 9 bases are a match to TRBD2. Germline V lookup: CDR1 SGHTA, CDR2 FQGNSA. The V gene end was trimmed by 1 base and the J gene end by 5 bases; junction bases not matched to a gene: 6. This CDR3 spans 15 amino acids. The CDR3 loop reads CASSLEAGGTHEQYF. Here the CDR3 DNA reads TGTGCCAGCAGCTTAGAGGCGGGGGGGACCCACGAGCAGTACTTC.

This chain connects TRBV7-8 to TRBJ2-7, with D possibly being TRBD1 or TRBD2 (6 bases each). The CDR3 is 15 amino acids. Germline V gives CDR1 SGHVS, CDR2 FQNEAQ. Deletions cut 5 bases from V and 5 bases from J, with 19 bases between. CDR3 loop: CASSLQRGGNDEQYF. CDR3 DNA sequence: TGTGCCAGCAGCCTGCAAAGAGGGGGGAACGACGAGCAGTACTTC.

The V and J genes are TRBV2 and TRBJ1-5; no clear D. In germline, CDR1 is SNHLY, CDR2 FYNNEI. The V gene lost 5 bases and the J gene lost 3 bases, with 11 bases spanning the gap. CDR3 size: 14 residues. The DNA of the CDR3 is TGTGCCAGCAGTCCCGGGTTAAACAATCAGCCCCAGCATTTT. It codes for CASSPGLNNQPQHF.

This clonotype has a count of ten or more. The chain has TRBV11-2 and TRBJ2-6; D unclear. CDR3 length equals 19 residues. Germline V gene sequence: CDR1 SGHAT, CDR2 FQNNGV. The V end was cut by 3 bases, the J end by 0 bases, with 18 bases between. The CDR3 coding sequence is TGTGCCAGCAGCTTGTTGGGCCAATATGCAGTCTCTGGGGCCAACGTCCTGACTTTC. This sequence encodes CASSLLGQYAVSGANVLTF.

This clonotype has at least ten counts. J is TRBJ1-1 and V is TRBV10-3, with D hard to call. The CDR3 runs 12 residues. The V gene lost 8 bases and the J gene lost 6 bases, with 13 bases spanning the gap. Per germline, CDR1 ENHRY and CDR2 SYGVKD. CDR3 in DNA: TGTGCCATCCGAACGAAAGGGCCTGAAGCTTTCTTT. Protein product: CAIRTKGPEAFF.

This clonotype was found a few times. V is TRBV5-1 and J is TRBJ2-5; TRBD2 is a possible D gene (5 bases). Germline values: CDR1 SGHRS, CDR2 YFSETQ. The CDR3 has 14 residues. Deletions cut 3 bases from V and 0 bases from J, with 9 bases between. Here the CDR3 reads CASSSTMYQETQYF. The DNA of the CDR3 is TGCGCCAGCAGCTCGACTATGTACCAAGAGACCCAGTACTTC. Drawing the rest from reference TRBV5-1 and TRBJ2-5, the complete variable domain is KAGVTQTPRYLIKTRGQQVTLSCSPISGHRSVSWYQQTPGQGLQFLFEYFSETQRNKGNFPGRFSGRQFSNSRSEMNVSTLELGDSALYLCASSSTMYQETQYFGPGTRLLVL.

A few counts support this clonotype. This sequence joins TRBV20-1 and TRBJ2-1, with D unclear. From germline, CDR1 is DFQATT and CDR2 SNEGSKA (reference sequence). This CDR3 has 12 residues. The V end was cut by 3 bases, the J end by 9 bases, with 12 bases between. The CDR3 loop reads CSASTPRGEQFF. CDR3 DNA sequence: TGCAGTGCTAGTACCCCAAGAGGTGAGCAGTTCTTC.